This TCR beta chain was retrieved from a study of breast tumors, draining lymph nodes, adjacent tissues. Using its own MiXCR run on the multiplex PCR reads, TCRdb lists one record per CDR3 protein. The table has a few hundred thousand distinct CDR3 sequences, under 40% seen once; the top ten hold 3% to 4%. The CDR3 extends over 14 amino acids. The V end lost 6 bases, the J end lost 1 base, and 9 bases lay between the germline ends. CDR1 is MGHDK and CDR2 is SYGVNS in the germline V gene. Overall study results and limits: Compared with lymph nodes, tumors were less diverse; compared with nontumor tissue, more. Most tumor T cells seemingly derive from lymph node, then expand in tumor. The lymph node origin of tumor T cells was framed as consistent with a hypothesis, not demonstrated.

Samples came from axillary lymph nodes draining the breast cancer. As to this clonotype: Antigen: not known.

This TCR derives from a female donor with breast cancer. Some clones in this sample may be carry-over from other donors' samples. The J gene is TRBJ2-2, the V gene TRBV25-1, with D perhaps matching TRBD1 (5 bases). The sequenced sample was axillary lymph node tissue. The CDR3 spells CASSPDRNTGELFF. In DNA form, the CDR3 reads TGTGCCAGCAGCCCAGACAGGAACACCGGGGAGCTGTTTTTT.